The 16 T cell receptor beta chains below come from one sample, sequenced in a study of CD8 T cells in ankylosing spondylitis. MiXCR was run by TCRdb on the 5' RACE reads, yielding one entry per CDR3 protein. The sample carries almost 250,000 distinct CDR3 sequences, 32% recorded once. Material for sequencing was blood, either unsorted or a sorted T cell fraction (not recorded which). Receptor source: a male donor with ankylosing spondylitis or in good health (not recorded which).

In its sample, this clonotype was seen a few times. V is TRBV5-1 and J is TRBJ2-5; possibly TRBD2 for D (6 bases). The V end was cut by 0 bases, the J end by 5 bases, with 11 bases between. CDR1 is SGHRS, CDR2 YFSETQ, per germline. This CDR3 has 14 residues. The CDR3 sequence is CASSLVVEGETQYF. For the CDR3, the DNA is TGCGCCAGCAGCTTGGTGGTGGAGGGGGAGACCCAGTACTTC. Supplemented by reference TRBV5-1 and TRBJ2-5, the full variable domain reads KAGVTQTPRYLIKTRGQQVTLSCSPISGHRSVSWYQQTPGQGLQFLFEYFSETQRNKGNFPGRFSGRQFSNSRSEMNVSTLELGDSALYLCASSLVVEGETQYFGPGTRLLVL.

This clonotype has only a few counts. The V and J genes are TRBV5-1 and TRBJ2-5; D remains ambiguous. Trimming cost V 1 base and J 3 bases, with 13 bases left between them. From germline, CDR1 is SGHRS and CDR2 YFSETQ. This CDR3 is 15 amino acids long. The DNA of the CDR3 is TGCGCCAGCAGCTTGATGGGCATGAATAAAGAGACCCAGTACTTC. It is translated as CASSLMGMNKETQYF.

V and J are TRBV29-1 and TRBJ2-1; D not certain. This CDR3 is built from 12 residues. From germline, CDR1 is SQVTM and CDR2 ANQGSEA. V lost 4 bases and J 9 bases, leaving 13 bases between the germline ends. In DNA, the CDR3 is TGCAGCGTTGTATGGGCTCACGGTGAGCAGTTCTTC. Amino acids: CSVVWAHGEQFF.

V usage is TRBV20-1 and J usage is TRBJ2-3, with D hard to call. Germline loops: CDR1 DFQATT, CDR2 SNEGSKA (reference sequence). This CDR3 is 13 amino acids long. V lost 3 bases, J lost 2 bases, and 9 bases lay in between. CDR3 nucleotides: TGCAGTGCTAGTTTACCATACACAGATACGCAGTATTTT. Encoded protein: CSASLPYTDTQYF.

This clonotype has just a few counts. This chain uses TRBV15 with TRBJ2-5; D is uncertain. The CDR3 length is 16 residues. The ends were cut back, 1 base at V and 3 bases at J, with 15 bases in the middle. Germline lookup yields CDR1 LNHNV and CDR2 YYDKDF (reference sequence). CDR3 region: CATSRVMGFQEETQYF. The CDR3 DNA reads TGTGCCACCAGCAGAGTGATGGGGTTTCAGGAAGAGACCCAGTACTTC.

The chain recombines TRBV11-2 with TRBJ1-1, with 11 bases that match TRBD1. The CDR3 runs 17 residues. The trim removed 5 bases at V and 5 bases at J, leaving 13 bases unmatched. Germline CDR1 and CDR2: SGHAT and FQNNGV. The CDR3 bases are TGTGCCAGCAGCCCCACGCGGACAGGGGGCATTTGGACTGAAGCTTTCTTT. Translated, it gives CASSPTRTGGIWTEAFF.

The chain uses TRBV10-3 and TRBJ2-3; 7 nucleotides match TRBD2. V trimming: 6 bases; J trimming: 0 bases; junction bases outside the gene matches: 9. This CDR3 is built from 16 residues. Germline lookup yields CDR1 ENHRY and CDR2 SYGVKD. The CDR3 DNA follows: TGTGCCATCAGGACCGGGGGTAGCGGGAGCACAGATACGCAGTATTTT. Amino acids: CAIRTGGSGSTDTQYF.

This clonotype showed up just a few times. This chain joins TRBV20-1 and TRBJ2-1, with D perhaps matching TRBD1 (6 bases). V was pared by 3 bases and J by 6 bases, with 12 bases between. The germline CDR1 and CDR2 sequences are DFQATT and SNEGSKA (reference sequence). The CDR3 is 13 amino acids. CDR3 sequence (DNA): TGCAGTGCTAGGGACAGAGGGTCCAATGAGCAGTTCTTC. Its translation is CSARDRGSNEQFF.

V gene TRBV5-1 combines with J gene TRBJ1-2, with D possibly TRBD1 on 6 matching bases. From germline, CDR1 is SGHRS and CDR2 YFSETQ. Trimming removed 4 bases at V and 2 bases at J, with 15 bases between. This CDR3 region has 15 residues. CDR3 DNA: TGCGCCAGCAGCCCTCGGACAGATAGGAACTATGGCTACACCTTC. Translating gives CASSPRTDRNYGYTF.

This clonotype appeared once. The chain has TRBV6-5 and TRBJ2-1; 10 bases are a match to TRBD2. There are 14 residues in the CDR3. Germline CDR1 and CDR2: MNHEY and SVGAGI. Losses at the gene ends were 2 bases for V and 9 bases for J; bases not matched to a gene: 4. DNA of the CDR3: TGTGCCAGCAGTTACGCCGGACTAGCGGCTGAGCAGTTCTTC. This encodes CASSYAGLAAEQFF.

This clonotype was observed a few times. The chain has TRBV12-5 and TRBJ2-1; 10 bases agree with TRBD2. V lost 0 bases and J lost 7; bases outside the gene matches: 9. The germline V gene encodes CDR1 LGHNT and CDR2 FRNRAP. This CDR3 has 17 amino acids. CDR3 amino acids: CASGLVLRAGGLNEQFF. For the CDR3, the DNA is TGTGCTAGTGGTTTGGTACTTCGAGCGGGGGGGTTGAATGAGCAGTTCTTC.

This chain links TRBV20-1 with TRBJ2-7, with TRBD2 matching 8 bases. This CDR3 has 15 residues. Germline values: CDR1 DFQATT, CDR2 SNEGSKA (reference sequence). With 0 bases clipped from V and 4 bases from J, the junction kept 8 bases outside the gene matches. The DNA for the CDR3 is TGCAGTGCTAGAGATCGGCTCGGGGGGGAGTACGAGCAGTACTTC. Residues: CSARDRLGGEYEQYF.

The chain has TRBV30 and TRBJ1-1, with D unresolved. This CDR3 comprises 15 residues. The V end was cut by 4 bases, the J end by 5 bases, with 20 bases between. The germline V gene encodes CDR1 GTSNPN and CDR2 SVGIG (reference sequence). CDR3 amino acids: CAWTPGLGTLTEAFF. CDR3 in DNA: TGTGCCTGGACTCCGGGTCTTGGAACGTTGACTGAAGCTTTCTTT.

J is TRBJ2-7 and V is TRBV6-1; 7 bases align to TRBD1. The trim removed 7 bases at V and 3 bases at J, leaving 9 bases unmatched. This CDR3 region has 14 residues. The germline V gene encodes CDR1 MNHNS and CDR2 SASEGT. In DNA form, the CDR3 reads TGTGCCAGCAACCGGACAGGAAAAATCTACGAGCAGTACTTC. Encoded protein: CASNRTGKIYEQYF.

The chain joins TRBV5-6 to TRBJ1-1; D is ambiguous. The CDR3 totals 14 residues. Germline V lookup: CDR1 SGHDT, CDR2 YYEEEE. Trimming removed 2 bases from V and 0 bases from J, with 8 bases in between. DNA of the CDR3: TGTGCCAGCAGCTTCGCAGCAATGAACACTGAAGCTTTCTTT. Protein product: CASSFAAMNTEAFF. Together with reference TRBV5-6 and TRBJ1-1, the CDR3 gives the full variable domain: DAGVTQSPTHLIKTRGQQVTLRCSPKSGHDTVSWYQQALGQGPQFIFQYYEEEERQRGNFPDRFSGHQFPNYSSELNVNALLLGDSALYLCASSFAAMNTEAFFGQGTRLTVV.

The gene calls are TRBV6-6 and TRBJ2-3, with D tentatively TRBD2 (6 bases). In germline, CDR1 is MNHNY, CDR2 SVGAGI (reference sequence). Trimming removed 4 bases from V and 3 bases from J, with 8 bases in between. The CDR3 totals 13 residues. In DNA form, the CDR3 reads TGTGCCAGCAGTTGGGGACTTACAGATACGCAGTATTTT. It translates to CASSWGLTDTQYF.